These T cell receptor beta chains were read from a single sample in a study of vaccination and CD4 T cells after COVID-19. The antigens of these receptors remain unknown. TCRdb redid the calling of the PCR reads with MiXCR, one entry per CDR3 protein. The sample carries tens of thousands of distinct CDR3 sequences, approximately 38% recorded once. The input for sequencing was CD4+ T cells from blood, cultured in vitro, taken about 7 months after SARS-CoV-2 vaccination. These TCRs come from a human donor who had recovered from COVID-19. Both conserved end residues are part of each CDR3. The D gene is left open where the match is weak. Where a row states a size, it is once, few, many or the class of an expanded clone; other rows omit it.

cdr3_nt cdr3_aa cdr3_length d_call j_call clone_size v_call
TGCGCCAGCAGCTGGCTTGGGGTGGGGACTGAAGCTTTCTTT CASSWLGVGTEAFF 14 - TRBJ1-1 once TRBV5-1
TGCAGTGCTAGCGGGGGGACCCTAACTAACAATGAGCAGTTCTTC CSASGGTLTNNEQFF 15 TRBD2 TRBJ2-1 - TRBV20-1
TGTGCCAGCAGTGCGACAGGGAATTCACCCCTCCACTTT CASSATGNSPLHF 13 TRBD1 TRBJ1-6 few TRBV25-1
TGTGCCAGCAGCGCACAGGGTGGGGGAACTGAAGCTTTCTTT CASSAQGGGTEAFF 14 - TRBJ1-1 few TRBV11-3
TGTGCCAGCAGACAGGGACGGCAACAAGAGACCCAGTACTTC CASRQGRQQETQYF 14 - TRBJ2-5 few TRBV6-1
TGCAGTGCTACGGGGCTGCAAGAGACCCAGTACTTC CSATGLQETQYF 12 - TRBJ2-5 - TRBV20-1
TGTGCCAGCAGCTTAAGAGGGAGATACAATGAGCAGTTCTTC CASSLRGRYNEQFF 14 - TRBJ2-1 - TRBV7-8
TGTGCCAGCGCTAAGACGACAGGGGGGTACGAGCAGTACTTC CASAKTTGGYEQYF 14 TRBD1 TRBJ2-7 - TRBV6-2/TRBV6-3
TGTGCCAGCAGCTTATTGGCTAGCGGGCGGTATGAGCAGTTCTTC CASSLLASGRYEQFF 15 TRBD2 TRBJ2-1 - TRBV7-2
TGTGCCAGCTCTCCCATCGACAGGGTCGAGCAGTACTTC CASSPIDRVEQYF 13 TRBD1 TRBJ2-7 - TRBV18
TGTGCCAGCAGTTACCACGGGACAGGGCGTATTGAAGCTTTCTTT CASSYHGTGRIEAFF 15 TRBD1 TRBJ1-1 - TRBV6-2/TRBV6-3
TGCAGTGCTAGAGTCGGTTTCCAGGGCGGGACCCAGTACTTC CSARVGFQGGTQYF 14 - TRBJ2-5 once TRBV20-1
TGTGCCAGCAGTTACATCCCGGGACGAGGGAGGGCCGACGAGCAGTACTTC CASSYIPGRGRADEQYF 17 TRBD2 TRBJ2-7 few TRBV6-2/TRBV6-3
TGTGCCAGCTCACCAGGACCCTATGTTGCCCAGCATTTT CASSPGPYVAQHF 13 - TRBJ1-5 few TRBV18
TGTGCCAGCAGCTTAACAACTGGCTACACCTTC CASSLTTGYTF 11 - TRBJ1-2 few TRBV7-9
TGTGCCAGCAGCTTAGTGTTCGGGGAGCAGTACTTC CASSLVFGEQYF 12 - TRBJ2-7 few TRBV11-2
TGTGCCAGCAGCTTACGGGTGGTGAAGGGGGAGTTTAACTATGGCTACACCTTC CASSLRVVKGEFNYGYTF 18 - TRBJ1-2 few TRBV7-8
TGTGCCAGCAGTTACTATCCGGGGGCCTATAATTCACCCCTCCACTTT CASSYYPGAYNSPLHF 16 - TRBJ1-6 once TRBV6-2/TRBV6-3
TGTGCCACCAGCAGAGATTCCCCATTCACCGGGGAGCTGTTTTTT CATSRDSPFTGELFF 15 - TRBJ2-2 - TRBV15
TGCAGTGCCGACACCGACGGTCCGGGCTATGGCTACACCTTC CSADTDGPGYGYTF 14 - TRBJ1-2 few TRBV20-1
TGCAGTGCTACGAGCCCGGGACTAGCGGGAGTATACAATGAGCAGTTCTTC CSATSPGLAGVYNEQFF 17 TRBD2 TRBJ2-1 - TRBV20-1
TGTGCCAGTAGTGGAGCCCTACGGACAGCCCGCAATCAGCCCCAGCATTTT CASSGALRTARNQPQHF 17 - TRBJ1-5 few TRBV19
TGTGCCAGTGGTCGACGGACCGCGTCCTCTGGGGCCAACGTCCTGACTTTC CASGRRTASSGANVLTF 17 - TRBJ2-6 - TRBV19
TGCAGTGCTTTGCAGGGGTCTAATTCACCCCTCCACTTT CSALQGSNSPLHF 13 - TRBJ1-6 - TRBV20-1
TGTGCCAGCAGTGAAGCTCCGACAGGGGCCTCCTACGAGCAGTACTTC CASSEAPTGASYEQYF 16 TRBD1 TRBJ2-7 - TRBV6-1
TGCAGTGCTAGAGATTCCGGTATTACCTATCAACCCCAGCATTTT CSARDSGITYQPQHF 15 - TRBJ1-5 once TRBV20-1